The subject of this entry is one T cell receptor (beta chain). No antigen is known for it. No qualities accompany the bases; no much larger clone lies one base away. This entry comes from a study of T cell changes during pregnancy in multiple sclerosis (dated by TCRdb to between 2018 and 2021). Background for the entire study: The study examined how the T cell repertoire changed over the course of pregnancy in women with multiple sclerosis.

V is shortened by 0 bases, J by 6 bases, and the region joining them spans 17 bases. There are 16 amino acids in the CDR3, from cysteine to phenylalanine inclusive. The retained sequence is limited to the CDR3, 48 bases, with the frame set at the first base. The germline V gene specifies SGHDT as CDR1 and YYEEEE as CDR2. Receptors were amplified or captured by the immunoSEQ multiplex PCR assay. The immuneACCESS repertoire file appears here via TCRdb, limited to in-frame rearrangements. These files lack a portion of the clones; in checked studies, under half of the deficit traces to unresolved V genes, and the cause of the others is not known. The sample table records around 40,000 clones; 85% to 95% of these occur just once. About 8.9% of the sample belongs to the ten largest clones.

The receptor was isolated from a female donor with multiple sclerosis, enrolled in a pregnancy study. This receptor chain uses TRBV5-6 and TRBJ2-3; the D gene is perhaps TRBD1, on 6 matching bases. The sequenced sample was CD8+ T cells from peripheral blood mononuclear cells, obtained in the third trimester of pregnancy. The CDR3 region: CASSLGSGPRGDTQYF. The nucleotide sequence is TGTGCCAGCAGCTTGGGGTCGGGACCGAGGGGGGATACGCAGTATTTT.